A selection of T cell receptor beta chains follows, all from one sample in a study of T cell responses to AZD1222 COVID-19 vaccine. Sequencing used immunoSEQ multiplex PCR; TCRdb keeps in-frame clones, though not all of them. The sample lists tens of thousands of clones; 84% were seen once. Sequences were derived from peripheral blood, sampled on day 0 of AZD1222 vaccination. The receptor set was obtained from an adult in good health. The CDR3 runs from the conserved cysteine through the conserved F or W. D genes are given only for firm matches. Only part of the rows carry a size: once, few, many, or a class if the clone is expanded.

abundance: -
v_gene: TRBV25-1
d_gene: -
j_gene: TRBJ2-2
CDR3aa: CASSDARGVSGTGELFF
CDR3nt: TGTGCCAGCAGCGACGCGAGGGGGGTGTCGGGTACCGGGGAGCTGTTTTTT

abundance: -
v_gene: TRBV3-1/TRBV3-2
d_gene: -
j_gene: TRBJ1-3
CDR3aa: CASSQGGSGNTIYF
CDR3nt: TGTGCCAGCAGCCAAGGGGGTTCTGGAAACACCATATATTTT

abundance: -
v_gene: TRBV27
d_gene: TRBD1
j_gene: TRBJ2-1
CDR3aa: CASSYPRQGNTYNEQFF
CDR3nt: TGTGCCAGCAGCTACCCCCGACAGGGTAATACCTACAATGAGCAGTTCTTC

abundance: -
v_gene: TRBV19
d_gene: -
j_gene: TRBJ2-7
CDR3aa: CASQLGDGNNYEQYF
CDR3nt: TGTGCCAGCCAACTTGGGGACGGAAACAACTACGAGCAGTACTTC

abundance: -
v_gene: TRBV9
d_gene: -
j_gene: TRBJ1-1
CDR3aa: CASSATTNTEAFF
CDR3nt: TGTGCCAGCAGCGCAACAACGAACACTGAAGCTTTCTTT

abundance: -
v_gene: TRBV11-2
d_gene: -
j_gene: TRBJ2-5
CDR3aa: CASSLFSYQETQYF
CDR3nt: TGTGCCAGCAGCTTATTTTCGTACCAAGAGACCCAGTACTTC

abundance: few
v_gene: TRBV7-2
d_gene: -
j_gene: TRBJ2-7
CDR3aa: CASSLGEATEQYF
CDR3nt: TGTGCCAGCAGCTTAGGAGAGGCTACCGAGCAGTACTTC

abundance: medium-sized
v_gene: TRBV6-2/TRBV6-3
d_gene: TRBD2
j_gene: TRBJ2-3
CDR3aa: CASSETSGSADTQYF
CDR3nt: TGTGCCAGCAGTGAGACTAGCGGGAGCGCAGATACGCAGTATTTT

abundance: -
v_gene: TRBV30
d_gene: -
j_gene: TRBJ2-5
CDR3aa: CAWSVPFKRETQYF
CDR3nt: TGTGCCTGGAGTGTACCCTTCAAGAGGGAGACCCAGTACTTC

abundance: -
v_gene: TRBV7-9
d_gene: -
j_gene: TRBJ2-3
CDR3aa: CASSSPRRFKTDTQYF
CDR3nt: TGTGCCAGCAGCTCACCTCGAAGATTTAAAACAGATACGCAGTATTTT

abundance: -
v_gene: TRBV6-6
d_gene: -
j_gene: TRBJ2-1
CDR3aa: CASSSEDEQFF
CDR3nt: TGTGCCAGCAGCTCAGAGGATGAGCAGTTCTTC

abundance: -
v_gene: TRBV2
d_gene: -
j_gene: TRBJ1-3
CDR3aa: CASRKVSGTGGNTIYF
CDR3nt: TGTGCCAGCAGGAAGGTGTCCGGGACGGGTGGAAACACCATATATTTT

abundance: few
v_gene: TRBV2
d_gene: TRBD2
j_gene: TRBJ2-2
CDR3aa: CASSLRGTSVAGELFF
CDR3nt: TGTGCCAGCAGTCTCCGAGGGACTAGTGTCGCCGGGGAGCTGTTTTTT

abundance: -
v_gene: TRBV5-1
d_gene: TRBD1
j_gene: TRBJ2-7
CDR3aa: CASSLGWTGASEQYF
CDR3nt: TGCGCCAGCAGCTTGGGTTGGACAGGGGCATCCGAGCAGTACTTC

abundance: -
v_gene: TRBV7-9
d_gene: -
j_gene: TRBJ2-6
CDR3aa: CASSPSGSGANVLTF
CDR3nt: TGTGCCAGCAGCCCCTCTGGTTCTGGGGCCAACGTCCTGACTTTC

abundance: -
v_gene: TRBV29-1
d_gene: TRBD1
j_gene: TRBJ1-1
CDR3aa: CSVETGRGTEAFF
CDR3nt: TGCAGCGTTGAGACAGGGAGGGGAACTGAAGCTTTCTTT

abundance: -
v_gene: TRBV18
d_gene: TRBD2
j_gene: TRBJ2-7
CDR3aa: CASSGREGSYEQYF
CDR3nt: TGTGCCAGTTCCGGGCGGGAGGGTTCCTACGAGCAGTACTTC

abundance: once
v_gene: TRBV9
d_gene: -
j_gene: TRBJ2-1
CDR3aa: CASSVRETDNEQFF
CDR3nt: TGTGCCAGCAGCGTCCGGGAGACCGACAATGAGCAGTTCTTC

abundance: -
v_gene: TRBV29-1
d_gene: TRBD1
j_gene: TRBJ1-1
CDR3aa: CSVGGQTLGVTEAFF
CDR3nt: TGCAGCGTGGGGGGACAGACGCTCGGGGTCACTGAAGCTTTCTTT

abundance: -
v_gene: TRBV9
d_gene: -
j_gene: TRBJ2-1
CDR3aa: CASSRLGRSASYNEQFF
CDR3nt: TGTGCCAGCAGCAGACTAGGGAGGAGTGCGTCCTACAATGAGCAGTTCTTC

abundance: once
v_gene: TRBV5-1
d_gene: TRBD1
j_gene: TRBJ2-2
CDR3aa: CASSLQQGAGELFF
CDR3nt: TGCGCCAGCAGCTTACAACAGGGGGCCGGGGAGCTGTTTTTT

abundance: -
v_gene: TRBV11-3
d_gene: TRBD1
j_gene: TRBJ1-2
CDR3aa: CASSLDLAGGANYGYTF
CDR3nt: TGTGCCAGCAGCTTAGATTTGGCAGGGGGAGCTAACTATGGCTACACCTTC

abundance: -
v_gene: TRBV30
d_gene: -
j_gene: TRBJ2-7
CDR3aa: CAWSTGGPGEQYF
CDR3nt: TGTGCCTGGAGTACCGGAGGCCCGGGGGAGCAGTACTTC

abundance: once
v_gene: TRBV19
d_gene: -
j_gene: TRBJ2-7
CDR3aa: CASSVGLSSYEQYF
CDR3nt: TGTGCCAGTAGTGTGGGCCTATCTTCCTACGAGCAGTACTTC

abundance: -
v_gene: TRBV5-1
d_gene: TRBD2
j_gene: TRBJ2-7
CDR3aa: CASSLDTSASGRYEQYF
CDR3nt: TGCGCCAGCAGCTTGGATACGTCGGCTAGCGGGAGGTACGAGCAGTACTTC

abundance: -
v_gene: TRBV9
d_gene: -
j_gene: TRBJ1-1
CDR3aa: CASSVTLWVQYFEMNTEAFF
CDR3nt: TGTGCCAGCAGCGTAACTCTCTGGGTACAGTACTTTGAAATGAACACTGAAGCTTTCTTT

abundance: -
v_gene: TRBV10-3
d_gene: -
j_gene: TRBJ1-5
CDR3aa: CAATRGGDQPQHF
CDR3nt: TGTGCCGCCACTCGAGGGGGAGATCAGCCCCAGCATTTT

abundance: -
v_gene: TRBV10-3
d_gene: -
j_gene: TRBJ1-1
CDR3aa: CAISESAGAPNTEAFF
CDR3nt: TGTGCCATCAGTGAGTCGGCAGGGGCACCGAACACTGAAGCTTTCTTT

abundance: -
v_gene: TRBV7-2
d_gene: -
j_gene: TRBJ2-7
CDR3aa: CASSSPAAYEQYF
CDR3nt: TGTGCCAGCAGCTCCCCGGCCGCCTACGAGCAGTACTTC

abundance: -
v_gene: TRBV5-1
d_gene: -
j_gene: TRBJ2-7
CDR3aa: CASSLGTGSAYEQYF
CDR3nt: TGCGCCAGCAGCTTGGGGACGGGGTCTGCATACGAGCAGTACTTC

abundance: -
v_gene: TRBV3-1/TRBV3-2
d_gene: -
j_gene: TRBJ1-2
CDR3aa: CASSPETGWGYTF
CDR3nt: TGTGCCAGCAGCCCTGAGACAGGTTGGGGCTACACCTTC

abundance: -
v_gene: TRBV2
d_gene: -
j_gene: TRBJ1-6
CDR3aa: CASNRDGGNSPLHF
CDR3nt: TGTGCCAGCAACCGGGACGGAGGTAATTCACCCCTCCACTTT

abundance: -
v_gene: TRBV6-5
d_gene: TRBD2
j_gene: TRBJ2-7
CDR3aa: CASSHRRDYPGEQYF
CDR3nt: TGTGCCAGCAGTCACCGGCGGGACTACCCTGGAGAGCAGTACTTC

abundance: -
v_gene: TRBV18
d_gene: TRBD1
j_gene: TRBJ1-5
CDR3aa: CASSRQGQGNQPQHF
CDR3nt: TGTGCCAGCTCCCGTCAGGGACAGGGAAATCAGCCCCAGCATTTT

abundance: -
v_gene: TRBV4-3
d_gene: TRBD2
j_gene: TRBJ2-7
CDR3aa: CASSQGQGGPIEQYF
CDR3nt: TGCGCCAGCAGCCAAGGGCAGGGAGGGCCGATCGAGCAGTACTTC

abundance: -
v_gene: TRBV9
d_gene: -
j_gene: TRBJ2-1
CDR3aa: CASSVGITAPYNEQFF
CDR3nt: TGTGCCAGCAGCGTCGGGATCACAGCGCCCTACAATGAGCAGTTCTTC

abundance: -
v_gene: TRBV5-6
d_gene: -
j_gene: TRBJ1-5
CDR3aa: CASSNRLGNSNQPQHF
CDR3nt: TGTGCCAGCAGCAACAGGTTAGGGAATAGCAATCAGCCCCAGCATTTT

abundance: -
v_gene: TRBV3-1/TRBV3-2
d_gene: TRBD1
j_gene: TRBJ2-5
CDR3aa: CASSLGTGGETQYF
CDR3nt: TGTGCCAGCAGCCTCGGGACAGGGGGAGAGACCCAGTACTTC